These T cell receptor beta chains were read from a single sample in a study of Graves' ophthalmopathy and Graves' hyperthyroidism. A single record per CDR3 protein comes from TCRdb applying MiXCR to the multiplex PCR reads. The table includes around 22,000 distinct CDR3 sequences, 45% to 60% detected once. Specimen: peripheral blood. These receptor sequences come from an adult woman with stable Graves' hyperthyroidism. The CDR3 runs from the conserved cysteine through the conserved F or W. D genes are given only for firm matches. Rows give clone size only sometimes, using once, few, many, or a class for an expanded clone.

abundance: many
j_gene: TRBJ2-1
v_gene: TRBV4-1
d_gene: NA
CDR3nt: TGCGCCAGCAGCCACCTTCTACCGAAGGGACGGCACAATGAGCAGTTCTTC
CDR3aa: CASSHLLPKGRHNEQFF

abundance: NA
j_gene: TRBJ1-6
v_gene: TRBV5-8
d_gene: NA
CDR3nt: TGTGCCAGCAGTGCTTGGGGTAGCTCCTATAATTCACCCCTCCACTTT
CDR3aa: CASSAWGSSYNSPLHF

abundance: many
j_gene: TRBJ2-3
v_gene: TRBV12-3/TRBV12-4
d_gene: TRBD2
CDR3nt: TGTGCCAGCAGTTTTACTAGCGGGGGTGATACGCAGTATTTT
CDR3aa: CASSFTSGGDTQYF

abundance: medium-sized
j_gene: TRBJ1-1
v_gene: TRBV2
d_gene: NA
CDR3nt: TGTGCCAGCAGTGAGGGGAACACTGAAGCTTTCTTT
CDR3aa: CASSEGNTEAFF

abundance: medium-sized
j_gene: TRBJ1-2
v_gene: TRBV2
d_gene: NA
CDR3nt: TGTGCCAGCAGGGGGTCGACAGTCTACCATGGCTACACCTTC
CDR3aa: CASRGSTVYHGYTF

abundance: NA
j_gene: TRBJ2-3
v_gene: TRBV10-3
d_gene: TRBD2
CDR3nt: TGTGCCATCAGTGAGTCGAGACCCGGGACTAGCGGTAGCACAGATACGCAGTATTTT
CDR3aa: CAISESRPGTSGSTDTQYF

abundance: NA
j_gene: TRBJ2-2
v_gene: TRBV27
d_gene: TRBD2
CDR3nt: TGTGCCAGCAGTTTCGCGCGGGAGGACACCGGGGAGCTGTTTTTT
CDR3aa: CASSFAREDTGELFF

abundance: NA
j_gene: TRBJ1-5
v_gene: TRBV6-4
d_gene: NA
CDR3nt: TGTGCCATCAGTGAGGAAGGGGGGCGGCCCCAGCATTTT
CDR3aa: CAISEEGGRPQHF

abundance: NA
j_gene: TRBJ1-4
v_gene: TRBV4-1
d_gene: TRBD1
CDR3nt: TGCGCCAGCAGCCATCCCGGACTAGCACAGGGGGTCGGGAATGAAAAACTGTTTTTT
CDR3aa: CASSHPGLAQGVGNEKLFF

abundance: NA
j_gene: TRBJ2-3
v_gene: TRBV6-5
d_gene: TRBD2
CDR3nt: TGTGCCAGCAGCCGGCGGGGGGCAGATACGCAGTATTTT
CDR3aa: CASSRRGADTQYF

abundance: NA
j_gene: TRBJ2-1
v_gene: TRBV6-1
d_gene: TRBD2
CDR3nt: TGTGCCAGCCCAGCGGGAGACTACAATGAGCAGTTCTTC
CDR3aa: CASPAGDYNEQFF

abundance: NA
j_gene: TRBJ2-2
v_gene: TRBV5-6
d_gene: TRBD1
CDR3nt: TGTGCCAGCAGCTTCCACCGGGACAGGGGGCGCGGGGAGCTGTTTTTT
CDR3aa: CASSFHRDRGRGELFF

abundance: NA
j_gene: TRBJ1-5
v_gene: TRBV24-1
d_gene: NA
CDR3nt: TGTGCCACCAGTGACGTTGGACAGTACCAAGAGACCCAGCATTTT
CDR3aa: CATSDVGQYQETQHF

abundance: many
j_gene: TRBJ1-5
v_gene: TRBV20-1
d_gene: TRBD1
CDR3nt: TGCAGTGCTTTAACCGGGACAGGGTCTCGCAATCAGCCCCAGCATTTT
CDR3aa: CSALTGTGSRNQPQHF

abundance: many
j_gene: TRBJ2-7
v_gene: TRBV7-2
d_gene: NA
CDR3nt: TGTGCCAGCAGCCCCCACAGGGACTCCTACGAGCAGTACTTC
CDR3aa: CASSPHRDSYEQYF

abundance: many
j_gene: TRBJ2-7
v_gene: TRBV5-4
d_gene: NA
CDR3nt: TGTGCCAGCAGCCGGGGTCTGGCAGGGAGCTCCTACGAGCAGTACTTC
CDR3aa: CASSRGLAGSSYEQYF

abundance: many
j_gene: TRBJ2-1
v_gene: TRBV19
d_gene: NA
CDR3nt: TGTGCCAGTAGTACCGACGCTAGCATCTCCTACAATGAGCAGTTCTTC
CDR3aa: CASSTDASISYNEQFF

abundance: NA
j_gene: TRBJ2-3
v_gene: TRBV10-3
d_gene: NA
CDR3nt: TGTGTCACGAGGGTCGGGCGGGGAGACACAGATACGCAGTATTTT
CDR3aa: CVTRVGRGDTDTQYF

abundance: NA
j_gene: TRBJ2-1
v_gene: TRBV20-1
d_gene: TRBD2
CDR3nt: TGCAGTGCTAGACACCGACTAGCGGGACGATCCTACAATGAGCAGTTCTTC
CDR3aa: CSARHRLAGRSYNEQFF

abundance: medium-sized
j_gene: TRBJ1-5
v_gene: TRBV2
d_gene: NA
CDR3nt: TGTGCCAGCAGTCCTAACGTAGATAGCAATCAGCCCCAGCATTTT
CDR3aa: CASSPNVDSNQPQHF

abundance: medium-sized
j_gene: TRBJ2-2
v_gene: TRBV7-8
d_gene: NA
CDR3nt: TGTGCCAGCAGCTTAGCCGGGGCCTCCACCGGGGAGCTGTTTTTT
CDR3aa: CASSLAGASTGELFF

abundance: medium-sized
j_gene: TRBJ1-6
v_gene: TRBV10-3
d_gene: NA
CDR3nt: TGTGCCATCAGTGACGCTCATAATTCACCCCTCCACTTT
CDR3aa: CAISDAHNSPLHF

abundance: NA
j_gene: TRBJ1-6
v_gene: TRBV10-3
d_gene: NA
CDR3nt: TGTGCCATCAGTGAGAGGGCTTCAGGGGATTCACCCCTCCACTTT
CDR3aa: CAISERASGDSPLHF

abundance: NA
j_gene: TRBJ2-1
v_gene: TRBV7-8
d_gene: TRBD1
CDR3nt: TGTGCCAGCAGCTGGGAGCAGGGGGCGAATACGCAGTTCTTC
CDR3aa: CASSWEQGANTQFF

abundance: NA
j_gene: TRBJ2-1
v_gene: TRBV5-1
d_gene: NA
CDR3nt: TGCGCCAGCAGCCGGACGAGCTCCTACAATGAGCAGTTCTTC
CDR3aa: CASSRTSSYNEQFF

abundance: once
j_gene: TRBJ2-3
v_gene: TRBV9
d_gene: NA
CDR3nt: TGTGCCAGCAGCTTCGAACAGGGGGAAAAAGCGGGAGGAGCAGATACGCAGTATTTT
CDR3aa: CASSFEQGEKAGGADTQYF

abundance: NA
j_gene: TRBJ1-1
v_gene: TRBV5-5
d_gene: TRBD1
CDR3nt: TGTGCCAGCAGCTTCGGGACAGCGAACACTGAAGCTTTCTTT
CDR3aa: CASSFGTANTEAFF

abundance: NA
j_gene: TRBJ2-7
v_gene: TRBV4-1
d_gene: NA
CDR3nt: TGCGCCAGCAGCCAAGCGGGATACGAGCAGTACTTC
CDR3aa: CASSQAGYEQYF

abundance: NA
j_gene: TRBJ2-1
v_gene: TRBV9
d_gene: NA
CDR3nt: TGTGCCAGCAGCGTATTTCAGGCCCGATACAATGAGCAGTTCTTC
CDR3aa: CASSVFQARYNEQFF

abundance: medium-sized
j_gene: TRBJ1-5
v_gene: TRBV7-7
d_gene: NA
CDR3nt: TGTGCCAGCAGCCCCCTTTCGGGGGGGCGGCGGCAGCCCCAGCATTTT
CDR3aa: CASSPLSGGRRQPQHF

abundance: few
j_gene: TRBJ2-7
v_gene: TRBV7-2
d_gene: NA
CDR3nt: TGTGCCAGCAGCTTAGCGATCGAGTCCTACGAGCAGTACTTC
CDR3aa: CASSLAIESYEQYF

abundance: NA
j_gene: TRBJ1-1
v_gene: TRBV5-6
d_gene: NA
CDR3nt: TGTGCCAGCAGCCTCGTGACATTTACGTGGGGCACTGAAGCTTTCTTT
CDR3aa: CASSLVTFTWGTEAFF

abundance: NA
j_gene: TRBJ2-4
v_gene: TRBV2
d_gene: TRBD1
CDR3nt: TGTTCCAGCAGTGATGAGGGACAGCTAGCCAAAAACATTCAGTACTTC
CDR3aa: CSSSDEGQLAKNIQYF

abundance: NA
j_gene: TRBJ2-3
v_gene: TRBV2
d_gene: TRBD2
CDR3nt: TGTGCCAGTGCCCGAGGACTAGCGGGACACACAGATACGCAGTATTTT
CDR3aa: CASARGLAGHTDTQYF

abundance: NA
j_gene: TRBJ2-7
v_gene: TRBV5-1
d_gene: TRBD2
CDR3nt: TGCGCCAGCAGGACCACTAGCGGGAGTTACACCGGGGAGCTGTACTTC
CDR3aa: CASRTTSGSYTGELYF

abundance: medium-sized
j_gene: TRBJ2-5
v_gene: TRBV25-1
d_gene: NA
CDR3nt: TGTGCCAGCAGTGAAGCAGTAGGGACCCAGTACTTC
CDR3aa: CASSEAVGTQYF

abundance: medium-sized
j_gene: TRBJ2-1
v_gene: TRBV20-1
d_gene: NA
CDR3nt: TGCAGTGCTAGTAAGACGCCCTACAATGAGCAGTTCTTC
CDR3aa: CSASKTPYNEQFF

abundance: NA
j_gene: TRBJ2-5
v_gene: TRBV20-1
d_gene: NA
CDR3nt: TGCAGTGCTAGAGATCTGTGGGTGGGTGGCCAAGAGACCCAGTACTTC
CDR3aa: CSARDLWVGGQETQYF

abundance: many
j_gene: TRBJ1-2
v_gene: TRBV5-5
d_gene: NA
CDR3nt: TGTGCCAGCAGCCTTACCGAGCACTATGGCTACACCTTC
CDR3aa: CASSLTEHYGYTF

abundance: many
j_gene: TRBJ2-2
v_gene: TRBV12-3/TRBV12-4
d_gene: TRBD1
CDR3nt: TGTGCCAGCAACACCCACACCCCCCCAACACAGGGGTCCACCGGGGAGCTGTTTTTT
CDR3aa: CASNTHTPPTQGSTGELFF

abundance: NA
j_gene: TRBJ2-2
v_gene: TRBV9
d_gene: NA
CDR3nt: TGTGCCAGCAGCGGGGGGGTAGCACCGAACACCGGGGAGCTGTTTTTT
CDR3aa: CASSGGVAPNTGELFF